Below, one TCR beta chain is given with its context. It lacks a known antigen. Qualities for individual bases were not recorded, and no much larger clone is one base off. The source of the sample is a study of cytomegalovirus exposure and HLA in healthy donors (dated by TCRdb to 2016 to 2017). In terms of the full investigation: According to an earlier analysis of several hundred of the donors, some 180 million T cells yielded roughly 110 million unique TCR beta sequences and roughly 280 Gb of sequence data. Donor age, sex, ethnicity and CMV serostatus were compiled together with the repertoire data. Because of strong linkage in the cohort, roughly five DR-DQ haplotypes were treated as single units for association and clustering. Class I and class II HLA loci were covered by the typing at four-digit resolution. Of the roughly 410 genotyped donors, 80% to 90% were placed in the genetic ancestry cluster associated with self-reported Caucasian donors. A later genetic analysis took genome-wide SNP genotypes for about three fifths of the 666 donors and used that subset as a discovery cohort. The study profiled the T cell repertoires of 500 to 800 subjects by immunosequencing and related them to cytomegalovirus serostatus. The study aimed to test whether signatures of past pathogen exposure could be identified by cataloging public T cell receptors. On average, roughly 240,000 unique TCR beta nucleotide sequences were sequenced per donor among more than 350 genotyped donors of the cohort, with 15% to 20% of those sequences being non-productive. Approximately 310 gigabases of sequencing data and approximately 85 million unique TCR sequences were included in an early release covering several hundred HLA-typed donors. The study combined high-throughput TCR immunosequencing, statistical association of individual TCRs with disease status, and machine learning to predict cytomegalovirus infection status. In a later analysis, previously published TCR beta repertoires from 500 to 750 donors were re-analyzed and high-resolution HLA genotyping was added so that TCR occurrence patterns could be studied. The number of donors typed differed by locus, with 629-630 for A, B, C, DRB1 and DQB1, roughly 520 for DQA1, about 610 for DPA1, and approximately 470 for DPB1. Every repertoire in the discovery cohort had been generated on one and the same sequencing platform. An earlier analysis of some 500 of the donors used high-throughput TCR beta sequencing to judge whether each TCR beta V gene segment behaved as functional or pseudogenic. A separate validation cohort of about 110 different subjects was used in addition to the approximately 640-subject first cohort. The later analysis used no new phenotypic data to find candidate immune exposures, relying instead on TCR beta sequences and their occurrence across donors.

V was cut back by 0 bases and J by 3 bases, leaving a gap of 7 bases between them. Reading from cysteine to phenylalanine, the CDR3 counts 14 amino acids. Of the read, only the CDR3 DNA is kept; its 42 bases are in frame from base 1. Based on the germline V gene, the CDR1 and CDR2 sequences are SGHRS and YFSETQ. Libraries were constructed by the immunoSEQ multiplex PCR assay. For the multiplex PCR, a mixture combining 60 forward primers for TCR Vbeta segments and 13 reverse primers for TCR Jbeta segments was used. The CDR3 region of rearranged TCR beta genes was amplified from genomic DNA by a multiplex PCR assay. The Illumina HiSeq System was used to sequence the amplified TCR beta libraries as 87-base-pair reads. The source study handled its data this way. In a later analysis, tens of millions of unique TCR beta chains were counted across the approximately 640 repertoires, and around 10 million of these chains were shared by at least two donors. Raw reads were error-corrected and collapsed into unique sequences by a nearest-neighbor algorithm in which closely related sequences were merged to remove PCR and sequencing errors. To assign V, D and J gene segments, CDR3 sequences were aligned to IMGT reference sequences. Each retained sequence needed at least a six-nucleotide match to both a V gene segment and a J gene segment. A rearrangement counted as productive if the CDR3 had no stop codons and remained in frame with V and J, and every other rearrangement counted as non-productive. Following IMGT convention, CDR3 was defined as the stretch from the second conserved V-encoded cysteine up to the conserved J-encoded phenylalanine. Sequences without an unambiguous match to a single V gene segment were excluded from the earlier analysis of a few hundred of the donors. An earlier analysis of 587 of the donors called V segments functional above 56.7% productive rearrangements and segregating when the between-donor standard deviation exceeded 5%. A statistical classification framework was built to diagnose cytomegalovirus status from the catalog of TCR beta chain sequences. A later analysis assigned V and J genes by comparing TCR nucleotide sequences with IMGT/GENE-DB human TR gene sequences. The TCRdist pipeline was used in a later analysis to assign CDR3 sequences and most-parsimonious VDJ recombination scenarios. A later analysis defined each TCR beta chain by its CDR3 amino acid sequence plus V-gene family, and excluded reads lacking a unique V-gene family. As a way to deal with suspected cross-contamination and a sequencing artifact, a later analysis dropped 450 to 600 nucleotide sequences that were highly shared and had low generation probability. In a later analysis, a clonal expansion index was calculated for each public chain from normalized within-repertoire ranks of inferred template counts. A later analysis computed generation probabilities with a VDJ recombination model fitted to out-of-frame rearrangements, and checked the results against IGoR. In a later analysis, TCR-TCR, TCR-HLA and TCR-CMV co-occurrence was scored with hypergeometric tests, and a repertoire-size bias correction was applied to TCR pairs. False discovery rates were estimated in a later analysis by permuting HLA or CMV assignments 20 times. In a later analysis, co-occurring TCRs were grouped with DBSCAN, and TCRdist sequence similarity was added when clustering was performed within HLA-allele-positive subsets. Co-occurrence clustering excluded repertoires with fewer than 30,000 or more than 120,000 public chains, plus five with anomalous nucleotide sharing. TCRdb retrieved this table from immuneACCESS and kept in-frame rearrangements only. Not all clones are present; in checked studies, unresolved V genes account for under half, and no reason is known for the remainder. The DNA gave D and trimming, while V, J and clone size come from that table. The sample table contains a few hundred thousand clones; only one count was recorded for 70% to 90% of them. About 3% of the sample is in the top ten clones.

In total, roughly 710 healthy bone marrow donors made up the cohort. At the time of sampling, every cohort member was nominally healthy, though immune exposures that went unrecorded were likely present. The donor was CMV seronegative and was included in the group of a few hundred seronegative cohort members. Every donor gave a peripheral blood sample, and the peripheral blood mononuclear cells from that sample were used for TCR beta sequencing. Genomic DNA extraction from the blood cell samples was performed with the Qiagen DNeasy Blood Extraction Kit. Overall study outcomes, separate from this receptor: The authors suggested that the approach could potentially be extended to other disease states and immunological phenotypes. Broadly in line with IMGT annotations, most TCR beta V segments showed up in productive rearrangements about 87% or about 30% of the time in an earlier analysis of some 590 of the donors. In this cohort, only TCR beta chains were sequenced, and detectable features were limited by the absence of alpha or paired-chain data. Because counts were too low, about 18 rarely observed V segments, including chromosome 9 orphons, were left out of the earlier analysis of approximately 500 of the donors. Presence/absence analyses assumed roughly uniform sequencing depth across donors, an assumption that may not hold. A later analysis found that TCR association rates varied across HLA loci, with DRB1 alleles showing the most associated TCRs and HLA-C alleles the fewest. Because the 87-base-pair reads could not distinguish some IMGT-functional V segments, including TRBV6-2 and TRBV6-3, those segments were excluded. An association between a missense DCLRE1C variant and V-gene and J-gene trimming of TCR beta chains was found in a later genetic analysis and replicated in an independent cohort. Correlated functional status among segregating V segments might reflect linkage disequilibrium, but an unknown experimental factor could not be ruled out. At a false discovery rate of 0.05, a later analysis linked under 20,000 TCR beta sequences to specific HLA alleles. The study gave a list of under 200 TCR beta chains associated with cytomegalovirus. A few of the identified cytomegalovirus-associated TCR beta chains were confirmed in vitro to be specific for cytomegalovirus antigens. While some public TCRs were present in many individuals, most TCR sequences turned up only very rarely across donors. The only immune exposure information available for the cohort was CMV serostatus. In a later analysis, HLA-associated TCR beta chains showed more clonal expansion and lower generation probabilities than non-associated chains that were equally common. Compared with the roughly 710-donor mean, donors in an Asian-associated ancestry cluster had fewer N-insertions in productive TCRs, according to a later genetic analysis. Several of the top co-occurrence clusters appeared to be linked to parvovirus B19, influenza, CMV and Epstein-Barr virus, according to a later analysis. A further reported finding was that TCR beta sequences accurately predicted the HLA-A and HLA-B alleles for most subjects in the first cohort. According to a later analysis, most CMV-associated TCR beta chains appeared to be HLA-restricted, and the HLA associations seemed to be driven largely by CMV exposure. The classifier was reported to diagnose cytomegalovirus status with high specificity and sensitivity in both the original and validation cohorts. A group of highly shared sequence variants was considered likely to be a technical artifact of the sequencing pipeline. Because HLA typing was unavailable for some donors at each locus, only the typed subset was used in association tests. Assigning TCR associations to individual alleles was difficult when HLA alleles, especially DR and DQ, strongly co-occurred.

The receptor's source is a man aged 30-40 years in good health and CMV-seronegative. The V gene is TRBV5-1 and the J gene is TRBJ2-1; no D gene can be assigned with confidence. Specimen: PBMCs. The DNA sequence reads TGCGCCAGCAGCTTGGATTCCGTCTACAATGAGCAGTTCTTC. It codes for CASSLDSVYNEQFF.